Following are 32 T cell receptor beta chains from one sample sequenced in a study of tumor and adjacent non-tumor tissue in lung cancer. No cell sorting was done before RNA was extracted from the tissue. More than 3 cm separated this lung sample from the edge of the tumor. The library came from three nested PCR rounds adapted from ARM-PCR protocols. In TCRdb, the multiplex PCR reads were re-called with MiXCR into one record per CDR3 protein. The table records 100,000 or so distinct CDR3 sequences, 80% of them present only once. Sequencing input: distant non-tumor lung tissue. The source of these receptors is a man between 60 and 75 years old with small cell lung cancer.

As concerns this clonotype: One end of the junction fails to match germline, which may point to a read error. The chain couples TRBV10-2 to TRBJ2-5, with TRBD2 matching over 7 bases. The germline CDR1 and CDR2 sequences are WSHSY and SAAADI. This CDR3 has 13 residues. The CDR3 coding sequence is TGCGCCAACAGCGGGGCGGATCAAGTGACCCAGTACTTC. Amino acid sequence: CANSGADQVTQYF.

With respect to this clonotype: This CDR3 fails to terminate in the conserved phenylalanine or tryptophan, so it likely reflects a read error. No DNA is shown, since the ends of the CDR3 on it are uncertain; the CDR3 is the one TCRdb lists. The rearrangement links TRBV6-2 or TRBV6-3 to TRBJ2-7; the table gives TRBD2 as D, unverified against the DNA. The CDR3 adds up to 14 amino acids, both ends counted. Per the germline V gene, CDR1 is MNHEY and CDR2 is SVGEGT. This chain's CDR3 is CASKIARAPREQYL.

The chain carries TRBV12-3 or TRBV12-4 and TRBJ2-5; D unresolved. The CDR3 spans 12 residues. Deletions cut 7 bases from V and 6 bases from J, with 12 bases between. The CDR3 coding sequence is TGTGCCAGCATTTATGGAGTAAAGACCCAGTACTTC. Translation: CASIYGVKTQYF.

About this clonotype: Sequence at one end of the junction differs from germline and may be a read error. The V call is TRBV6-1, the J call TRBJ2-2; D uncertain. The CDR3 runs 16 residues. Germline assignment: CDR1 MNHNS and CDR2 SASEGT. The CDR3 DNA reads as TGTGCCAGGAGTGAAGACCATGGCATGCCAGCCTGGGAGCTGTTTTTT. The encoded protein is CARSEDHGMPAWELFF.

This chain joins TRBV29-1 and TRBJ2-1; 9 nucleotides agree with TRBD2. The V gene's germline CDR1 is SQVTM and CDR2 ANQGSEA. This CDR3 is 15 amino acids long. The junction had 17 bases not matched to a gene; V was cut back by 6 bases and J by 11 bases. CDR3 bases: TGCAGCGTGGAATTAGCGGGAGTAGTAAGTAGCAAGCAGTTCTTC. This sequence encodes CSVELAGVVSSKQFF.

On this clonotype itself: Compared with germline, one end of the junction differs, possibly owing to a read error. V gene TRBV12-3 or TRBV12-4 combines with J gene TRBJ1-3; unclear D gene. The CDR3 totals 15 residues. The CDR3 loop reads CAGRKLDSSGNTIYF. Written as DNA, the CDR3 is TGTGCCGGCAGAAAACTGGATAGTTCTGGAAACACCATATATTTT.

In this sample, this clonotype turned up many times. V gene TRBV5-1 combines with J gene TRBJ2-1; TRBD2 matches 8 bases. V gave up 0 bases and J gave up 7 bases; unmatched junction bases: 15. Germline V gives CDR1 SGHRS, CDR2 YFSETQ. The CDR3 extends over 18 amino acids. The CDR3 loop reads CASSLDSIIAGSWNEQFF. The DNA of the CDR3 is TGCGCCAGCAGCTTGGACAGCATTATAGCGGGAAGCTGGAATGAGCAGTTCTTC.

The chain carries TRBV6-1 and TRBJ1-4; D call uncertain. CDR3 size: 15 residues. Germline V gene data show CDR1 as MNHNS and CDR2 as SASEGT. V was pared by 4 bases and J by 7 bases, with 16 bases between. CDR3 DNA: TGTGCCAGCAGTGTTATGATGGGAGGTGGTGAAAAACTGTTTTTT. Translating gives CASSVMMGGGEKLFF.

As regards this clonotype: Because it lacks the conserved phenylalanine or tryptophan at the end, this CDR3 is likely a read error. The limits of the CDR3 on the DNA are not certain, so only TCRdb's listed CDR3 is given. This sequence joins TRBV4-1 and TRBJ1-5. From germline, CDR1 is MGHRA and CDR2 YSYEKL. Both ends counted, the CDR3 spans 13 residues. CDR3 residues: CASSQGMSQPHYV.

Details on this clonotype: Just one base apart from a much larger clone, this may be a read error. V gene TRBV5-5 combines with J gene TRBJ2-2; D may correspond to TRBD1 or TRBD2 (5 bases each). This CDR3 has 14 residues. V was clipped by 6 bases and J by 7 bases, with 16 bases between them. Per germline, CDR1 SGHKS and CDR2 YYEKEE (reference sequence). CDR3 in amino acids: CASIQLGVRGELFF. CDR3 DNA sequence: TGTGCCAGCATCCAGCTGGGGGTGCGCGGGGAGCTGTTTTTT.

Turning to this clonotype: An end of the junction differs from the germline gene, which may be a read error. The CDR3: CACSFWRGSNTGELFF. The CDR3 DNA reads TGTGCCTGCAGTTTTTGGCGGGGGTCGAACACCGGGGAACTGTTTTTT. The chain combines TRBV12-3 or TRBV12-4 with TRBJ2-2; 7 bases match TRBD2. This CDR3 has 16 residues.

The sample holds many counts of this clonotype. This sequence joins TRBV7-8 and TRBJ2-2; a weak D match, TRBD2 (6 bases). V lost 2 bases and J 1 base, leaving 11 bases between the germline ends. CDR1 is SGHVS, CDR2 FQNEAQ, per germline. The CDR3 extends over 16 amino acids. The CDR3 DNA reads TGTGCCAGCAGCTTAATAAGGCGGGAGAACACCGGGGAGCTGTTTTTT. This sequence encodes CASSLIRRENTGELFF.

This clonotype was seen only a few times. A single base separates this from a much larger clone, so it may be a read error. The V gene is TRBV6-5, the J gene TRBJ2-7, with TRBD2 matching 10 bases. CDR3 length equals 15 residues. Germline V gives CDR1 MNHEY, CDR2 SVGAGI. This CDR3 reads CANSYRPSGSDEQYF. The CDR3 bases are TGTGCCAACAGTTATAGGCCTAGCGGGAGCGACGAGCAGTACTTC.

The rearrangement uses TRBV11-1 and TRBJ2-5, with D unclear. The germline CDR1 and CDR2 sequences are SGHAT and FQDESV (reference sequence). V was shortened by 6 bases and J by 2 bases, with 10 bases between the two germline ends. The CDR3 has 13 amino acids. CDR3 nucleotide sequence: TGTGCCAGCAGACCGACGACACAAGAGACCCAGTACTTC. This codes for CASRPTTQETQYF.

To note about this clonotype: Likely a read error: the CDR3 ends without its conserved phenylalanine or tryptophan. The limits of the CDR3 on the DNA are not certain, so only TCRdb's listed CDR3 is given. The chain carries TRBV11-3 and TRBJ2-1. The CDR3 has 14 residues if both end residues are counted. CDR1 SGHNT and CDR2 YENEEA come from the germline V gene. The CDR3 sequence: CVSSWGSSYNEQFS.

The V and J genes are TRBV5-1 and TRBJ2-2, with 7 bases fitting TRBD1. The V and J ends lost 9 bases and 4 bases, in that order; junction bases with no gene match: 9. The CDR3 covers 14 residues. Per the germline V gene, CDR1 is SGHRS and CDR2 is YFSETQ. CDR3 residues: CANGPGQLTGELFF. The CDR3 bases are TGCGCCAACGGACCGGGACAGCTCACCGGGGAGCTGTTTTTT.

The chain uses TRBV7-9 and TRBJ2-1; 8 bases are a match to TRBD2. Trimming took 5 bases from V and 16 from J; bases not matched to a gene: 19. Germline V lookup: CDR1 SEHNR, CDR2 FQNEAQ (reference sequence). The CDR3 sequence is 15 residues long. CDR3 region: CASSPASGSQFGRFF. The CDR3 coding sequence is TGTGCCAGCAGCCCCGCTAGCGGGTCCCAATTCGGCCGTTTCTTC. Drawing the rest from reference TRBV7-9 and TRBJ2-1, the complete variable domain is DTGVSQNPRHKITKRGQNVTFRCDPISEHNRLYWYRQTLGQGPEFLTYFQNEAQLEKSRLLSDRFSAERPKGSFSTLEIQRTEQGDSAMYLCASSPASGSQFGRFFGPGTRLTVL.

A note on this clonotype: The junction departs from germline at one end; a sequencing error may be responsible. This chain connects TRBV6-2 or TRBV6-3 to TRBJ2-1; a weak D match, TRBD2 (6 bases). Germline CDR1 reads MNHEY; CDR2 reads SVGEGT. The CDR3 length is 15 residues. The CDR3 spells CTTSPRDSSYDEQFF. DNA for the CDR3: TGTACCACTTCACCCCGGGACTCCTCCTACGATGAGCAGTTCTTC.

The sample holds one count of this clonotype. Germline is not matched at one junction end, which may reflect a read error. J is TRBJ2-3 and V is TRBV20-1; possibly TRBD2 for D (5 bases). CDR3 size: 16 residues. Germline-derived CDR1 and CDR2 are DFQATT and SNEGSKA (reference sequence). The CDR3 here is CSARASLGGGSYTQFF. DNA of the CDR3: TGCAGTGCTAGAGCGTCACTAGGAGGAGGCTCATATACGCAGTTTTTT.

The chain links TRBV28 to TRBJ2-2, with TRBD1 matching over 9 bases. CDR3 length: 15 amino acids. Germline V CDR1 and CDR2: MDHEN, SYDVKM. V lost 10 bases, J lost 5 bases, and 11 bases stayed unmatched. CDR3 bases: TGTGCCAACACCCAACAGGGGGCGGGGACCGGGGAGCTGTTTTTT. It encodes CANTQQGAGTGELFF.

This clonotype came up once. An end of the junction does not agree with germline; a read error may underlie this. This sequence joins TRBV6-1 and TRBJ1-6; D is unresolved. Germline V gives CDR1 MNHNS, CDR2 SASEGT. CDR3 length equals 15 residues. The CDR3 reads CASSDRGDYNSPIHF. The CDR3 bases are TGTGCCAGCAGTGACAGAGGTGACTATAATTCACCCATCCACTTT.

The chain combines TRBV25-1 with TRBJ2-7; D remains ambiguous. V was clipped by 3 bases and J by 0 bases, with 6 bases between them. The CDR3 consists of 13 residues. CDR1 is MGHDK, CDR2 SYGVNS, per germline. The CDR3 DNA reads TGTGCCAGCAGTGACCCGAGCTCCTACGAGCAGTACTTC. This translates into CASSDPSSYEQYF.

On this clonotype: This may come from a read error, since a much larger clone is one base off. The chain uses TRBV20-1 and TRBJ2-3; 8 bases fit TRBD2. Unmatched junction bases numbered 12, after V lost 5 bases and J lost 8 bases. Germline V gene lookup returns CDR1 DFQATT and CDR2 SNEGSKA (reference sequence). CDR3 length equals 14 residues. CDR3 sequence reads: CSAGAGALSGTQYF. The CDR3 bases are TGCAGTGCTGGAGCGGGAGCTTTGTCAGGTACGCAGTATTTT.

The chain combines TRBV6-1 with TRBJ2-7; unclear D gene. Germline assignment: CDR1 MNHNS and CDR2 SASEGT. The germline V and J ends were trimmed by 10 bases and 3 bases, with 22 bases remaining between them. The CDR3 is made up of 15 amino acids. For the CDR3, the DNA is TGTGCCAACAACACAAACGGGTCGTACTTCTACGAGCAGTACGTC. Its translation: CANNTNGSYFYEQYV.

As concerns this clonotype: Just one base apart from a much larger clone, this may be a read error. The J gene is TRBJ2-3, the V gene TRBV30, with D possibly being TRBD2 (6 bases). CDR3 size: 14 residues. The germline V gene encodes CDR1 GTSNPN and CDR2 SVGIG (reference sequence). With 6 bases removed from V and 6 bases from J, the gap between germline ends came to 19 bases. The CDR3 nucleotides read TGTGCCTGTTCCGGGACTTTAGCCGCCGATACGCAGTATTTT. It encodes CACSGTLAADTQYF.

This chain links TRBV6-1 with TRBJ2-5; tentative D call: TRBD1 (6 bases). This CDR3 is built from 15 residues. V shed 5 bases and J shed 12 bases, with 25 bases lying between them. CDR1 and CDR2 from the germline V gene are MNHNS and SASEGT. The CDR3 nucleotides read TGTGCCAGCAGTACCCCGGGACACCTCCAAGAGACTGAGTACTTC. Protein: CASSTPGHLQETEYF.

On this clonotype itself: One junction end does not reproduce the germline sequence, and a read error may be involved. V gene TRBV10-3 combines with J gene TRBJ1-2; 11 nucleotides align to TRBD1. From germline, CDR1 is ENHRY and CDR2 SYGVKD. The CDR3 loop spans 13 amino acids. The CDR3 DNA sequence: TGTACCGCCCGGGACAGGGGGGACTATGGTTACACCTTC. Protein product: CTARDRGDYGYTF.

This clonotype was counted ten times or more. The CDR3 DNA sequence: TGTGCCTGGAGTGGCGGACAGGCGGGTGAAGCTTTCTTT. It encodes CAWSGGQAGEAFF. The chain joins TRBV30 to TRBJ1-1, with 7 bases lining up with TRBD1. This CDR3 comprises 13 residues. The germline gives CDR1 GTSNPN, CDR2 SVGIG (reference sequence). The V gene end was trimmed by 1 base and the J gene end by 7 bases; junction bases not matched to a gene: 6.

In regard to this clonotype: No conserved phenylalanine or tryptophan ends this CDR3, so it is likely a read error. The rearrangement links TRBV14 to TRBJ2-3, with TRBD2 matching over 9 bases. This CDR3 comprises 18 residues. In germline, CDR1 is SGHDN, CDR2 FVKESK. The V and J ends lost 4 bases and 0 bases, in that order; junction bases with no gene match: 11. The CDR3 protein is CASSRRLAEYSSTDTQYY. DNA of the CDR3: TGTGCCAGCAGCCGCCGACTAGCGGAGTACTCTAGCACAGATACGCAGTATTAT.

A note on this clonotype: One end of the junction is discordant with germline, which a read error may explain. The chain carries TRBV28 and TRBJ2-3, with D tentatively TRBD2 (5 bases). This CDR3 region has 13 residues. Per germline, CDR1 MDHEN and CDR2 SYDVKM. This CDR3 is CTSREPSIDTQYF. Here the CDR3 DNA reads TGTACCAGTAGGGAGCCTAGCATAGATACACAGTATTTT.

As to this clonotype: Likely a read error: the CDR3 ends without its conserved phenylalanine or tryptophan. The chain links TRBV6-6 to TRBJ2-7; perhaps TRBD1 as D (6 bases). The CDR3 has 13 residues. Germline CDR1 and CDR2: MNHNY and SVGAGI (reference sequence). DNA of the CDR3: TGTGCAAGTCACAGGGTGCGGCCGACCAAACAGTACAGC. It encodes CASHRVRPTKQYS.

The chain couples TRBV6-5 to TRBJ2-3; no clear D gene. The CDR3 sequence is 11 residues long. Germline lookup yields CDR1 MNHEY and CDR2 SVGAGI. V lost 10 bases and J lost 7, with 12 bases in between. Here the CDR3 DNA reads TGTGCCAACACGTTCGGCAATACGCAGTATTTT. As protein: CANTFGNTQYF.